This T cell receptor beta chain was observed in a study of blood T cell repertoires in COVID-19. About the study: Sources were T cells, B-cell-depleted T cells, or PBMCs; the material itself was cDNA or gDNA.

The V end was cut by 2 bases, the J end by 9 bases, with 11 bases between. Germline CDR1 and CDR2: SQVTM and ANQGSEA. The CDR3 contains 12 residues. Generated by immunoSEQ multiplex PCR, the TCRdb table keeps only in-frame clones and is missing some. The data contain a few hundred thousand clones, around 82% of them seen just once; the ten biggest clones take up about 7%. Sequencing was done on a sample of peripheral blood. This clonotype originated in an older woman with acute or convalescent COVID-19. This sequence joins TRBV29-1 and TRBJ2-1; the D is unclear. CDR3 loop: CSVETSRSEQFF. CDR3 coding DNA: TGCAGCGTTGAAACGTCCCGCAGTGAGCAGTTCTTC.